This T cell receptor beta chain came from a study of graft-versus-host responses after intestinal transplantation. Study overall: Recipients had transplants, and these were multivisceral, liver-intestinal, or isolated intestinal. Study-level points and caveats: Allografts of patients with graft-donor T cell macrochimerism showed high graft-versus-host to host-versus-graft clone ratios.

A word on this clone: The antigen remains unidentified.

CDR3 size: 12 residues. V shed 5 bases, J shed 4 bases, and the junction held 1 base outside the gene matches. Germline-derived CDR1 and CDR2 are WNHNN and SYGVQD (reference sequence). Libraries were prepared by immunoSEQ multiplex PCR; TCRdb keeps only in-frame clonotypes and omits some of them. This table holds some 120,000 clones, 90% to 95% found once. This rearrangement joins TRBV10-1 to TRBJ2-5, with 7 bases aligning to TRBD1. The sample in question was unstimulated CD4+ T cells sorted from spleen or lymph node cells, obtained before intestinal transplant. The receptor was derived from a human donor who received an intestinal transplant. The CDR3 here is CASSSGGETQYF. The CDR3 bases are TGCGCCAGCAGTTCAGGGGGAGAGACCCAGTACTTC.